This T cell receptor (beta chain) was recovered during a study of blood T cell repertoires in COVID-19. As for the study in general: The United States, Italy and Spain were the sources of the acute and convalescent COVID-19 samples.

Original data processing: Reference gene primer amplification in the assay estimated nucleated cell counts. Profiled with immunoSEQ multiplex PCR; TCRdb holds only in-frame clones, not every one. That table is the source of V, J and clone size, and D and trimming were worked out from the DNA. Of some 40,000 clones listed, 84% are singletons. This TCR derives from a man aged 50 or older with active or convalescent COVID-19. The specimen was peripheral blood.

This CDR3 is CASSVDFAGANVLTF. Written as DNA, the CDR3 is TGTGCCAGCAGTGTGGACTTTGCTGGGGCCAACGTCCTGACTTTC. The chain recombines TRBV6-2 or TRBV6-3 with TRBJ2-6; tentatively, D is TRBD2 (5 bases). The CDR3 totals 15 residues. Trimming removed 5 bases at V and 2 bases at J, with 10 bases between. Germline V CDR1 and CDR2: MNHEY, SVGEGT.